This T cell receptor beta chain was identified during a study of T-cell memory formation after mild COVID-19. One entry per CDR3 protein, called by TCRdb with MiXCR from the 5' RACE reads. In the table there are 170,000 or so distinct CDR3 sequences, about a fifth of which are singletons. The CDR3 contains 13 residues. Germline trimming cut 6 bases from V and 6 bases from J; bases unmatched to any gene: 5. Material for sequencing was PBMCs or a T cell subset sorted from them (not recorded which). This TCR derives from an adult woman who had mild COVID-19 (a few samples of this study predate the infection). Cell type and time point are not known. J is TRBJ1-2 and V is TRBV12-3 or TRBV12-4, with 9 bases identical to TRBD1. DNA for the CDR3: TGTGCCAGCAGCAGGACAGGGGATCATGGCTACACCTTC. This encodes CASSRTGDHGYTF.